In this sample, the clone carrying this T cell receptor (beta chain) turned up a few times. As it was prepared, the TCRbeta library received unique molecular identifiers. TCRdb re-derived calls from the PCR reads in MiXCR, one entry per CDR3 protein. Among some 490,000 distinct CDR3 sequences listed, under 15% were seen once. CDR3 length equals 13 residues. Germline lookup yields CDR1 SGHTA and CDR2 FQGNSA. The ends were cut back, 6 bases at V and 5 bases at J, with 10 bases in the middle. The data originate from a study of T-cell reconstitution after alpha-beta-depleted transplantation in children. V is TRBV7-2 and J is TRBJ2-2; no clear D. The sample was PBMCs from the stem cell graft donor, taken from the stem cell graft. The sequence was collected from a human donor who donated a stem cell graft to a child with combined immunodeficiency. CDR3 nucleotide sequence: TGTGCCAGCAGTACCCGACTTACCGGGGAGCTGTTTTTT. Protein: CASSTRLTGELFF.